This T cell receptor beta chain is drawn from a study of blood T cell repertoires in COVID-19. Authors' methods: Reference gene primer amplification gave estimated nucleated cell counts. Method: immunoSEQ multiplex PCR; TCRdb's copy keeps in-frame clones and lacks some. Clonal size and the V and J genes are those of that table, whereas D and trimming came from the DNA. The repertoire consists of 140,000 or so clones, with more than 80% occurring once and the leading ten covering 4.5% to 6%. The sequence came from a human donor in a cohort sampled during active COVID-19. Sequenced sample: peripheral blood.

In DNA, the CDR3 is TGCGCCAGCAGCTTAGGACAGGGGGGAAGCTATGGCTACACCTTC. Its translation is CASSLGQGGSYGYTF. V is TRBV5-1 and J is TRBJ1-2, with 10 bases aligning to TRBD1. V shed 2 bases and J 4 bases; nucleotides not matched to a gene: 5. Per germline, CDR1 SGHRS and CDR2 YFSETQ. This CDR3 region has 15 residues. Based on the CDR3 plus reference TRBV5-1 and TRBJ1-2, the full variable domain is KAGVTQTPRYLIKTRGQQVTLSCSPISGHRSVSWYQQTPGQGLQFLFEYFSETQRNKGNFPGRFSGRQFSNSRSEMNVSTLELGDSALYLCASSLGQGGSYGYTFGSGTRLTVV.